This T cell receptor (beta chain) appears in the sequencing data of a study of glioma-infiltrating T cells after dendritic cell vaccination. Study summary: Between about 2002 and 2013, patients got autologous tumor lysate-pulsed dendritic cell vaccines. Autologous tumor lysate was loaded overnight onto monocyte-derived dendritic cells grown less than 8 days with IL-4 and GM-CSF.

About this clone itself: Its antigen is not known.

Generated by immunoSEQ multiplex PCR, the TCRdb table keeps only in-frame clones and is missing some. The table includes some 100,000 clones, about 84% detected once. Trimming took 0 bases from V and 2 from J; bases not matched to a gene: 12. Germline assignment: CDR1 KGHSH and CDR2 LQKENI. The CDR3 is 18 residues long. Points from the study as a whole: Patients with more pretreatment TILs had longer time to progression and survival.

The genes are TRBV18 and TRBJ2-7, with 8 bases lining up with TRBD1. The sample in question was blood, obtained before dendritic cell vaccination. This receptor was obtained from a human donor with glioblastoma. The CDR3 protein is CASSPPKVERQGTYEQYF. In DNA form, the CDR3 reads TGTGCCAGCTCACCACCGAAGGTGGAGCGACAGGGGACCTACGAGCAGTACTTC.